The 8 T cell receptor beta chains below come from one sample, sequenced in a study of cytomegalovirus exposure and HLA in healthy donors. The repertoire was sequenced with immunoSEQ multiplex PCR; TCRdb's copy has only in-frame clones and lacks some. Among some 84,000 clones, about nine tenths were seen once, and the ten largest hold about 2.2%. Sequenced sample: PBMCs. These receptors were taken from a man aged 25-45 years in good health and CMV-seronegative.

The chain couples TRBV6-1 to TRBJ2-5; 16 bases are shared with TRBD2. Per the germline V gene, CDR1 is MNHNS and CDR2 is SASEGT. V lost 2 bases and J lost 5; bases outside the gene matches: 11. This CDR3 comprises 19 residues. CDR3 region: CASSEMTPGLAGGSETQYF. CDR3 nucleotides: TGTGCCAGCAGTGAAATGACTCCGGGACTAGCGGGAGGGTCGGAGACCCAGTACTTC.

CDR3 loop: CASSIDRATYEQYF. CDR3 DNA: TGTGCCAGTAGTATAGACCGAGCGACCTACGAGCAGTACTTC. The rearrangement uses TRBV19 and TRBJ2-7, with D unresolved. The CDR3 contains 14 residues. The germline V gene encodes CDR1 LNHDA and CDR2 SQIVND (reference sequence). Trimming shortened V by 0 bases and J by 2 bases, and 8 bases separated the two germline ends.

The J gene is TRBJ1-4, the V gene TRBV18; TRBD1 matches 11 bases. CDR3 size: 15 residues. J was trimmed by 6 bases and V by 3 bases; bases with no gene match: 3. CDR1 is KGHSH and CDR2 is LQKENI in the germline V gene. CDR3 bases: TGTGCCAGCTCACCCCGGGACAGGGGGGATGAAAAACTGTTTTTT. Translating it yields CASSPRDRGDEKLFF. Using reference TRBV18 and TRBJ1-4 for the parts outside the CDR3, the full variable domain is NAGVMQNPRHLVRRRGQEARLRCSPMKGHSHVYWYRQLPEEGLKFMVYLQKENIIDESGMPKERFSAEFPKEGPSILRIQQVVRGDSAAYFCASSPRDRGDEKLFFGSGTQLSVL.

CDR3 sequence: CASTPRGTGGLTFF. The CDR3 coding sequence is TGTGCCAGCACCCCTAGAGGGACAGGGGGCTTAACTTTCTTT. The chain carries TRBV28 and TRBJ1-1; 12 bases line up with TRBD1. The germline V gene encodes CDR1 MDHEN and CDR2 SYDVKM. Trimming at V came to 7 bases and at J to 12 bases, leaving 12 bases not matched to a gene. This CDR3 region has 14 residues.

This clone was picked up a small number of times. V and J are TRBV7-2 and TRBJ2-3; no firm D call. CDR1 is SGHTA, CDR2 FQGNSA, per germline. This CDR3 contains 12 residues. V gave up 2 bases and J gave up 6 bases, with 6 bases separating them. The CDR3 loop reads CASSLRYDTQYF. CDR3 DNA: TGTGCCAGCAGCTTACGGTATGATACGCAGTATTTT.

This clone was counted a single time. The rearrangement joins TRBV28 to TRBJ2-5, with TRBD2 matching over 11 bases. The CDR3 has 16 residues. The germline CDR1 and CDR2 sequences are MDHEN and SYDVKM. Trimming took 5 bases from V and 1 from J; bases not matched to a gene: 6. The CDR3 nucleotides are TGTGCCAGCAGTCCGAGACTAGCGGGGTTCCAAGAGACCCAGTACTTC. Its protein is CASSPRLAGFQETQYF.

The chain is built from TRBV28 and TRBJ2-1, with D tentatively TRBD2 (6 bases). Germline V gene lookup returns CDR1 MDHEN and CDR2 SYDVKM. The CDR3 consists of 14 residues. Trimming cost V 4 bases and J 11 bases, with 18 bases left between them. The CDR3 DNA reads TGTGCCAGCAGTTACCAACCTAGAGCGGGCCAGCAGTTCTTC. Its translation is CASSYQPRAGQQFF. Based on the CDR3 plus reference TRBV28 and TRBJ2-1, the full variable domain is DVKVTQSSRYLVKRTGEKVFLECVQDMDHENMFWYRQDPGLGLRLIYFSYDVKMKEKGDIPEGYSVSREKKERFSLILESASTNQTSMYLCASSYQPRAGQQFFGPGTRLTVL.

The chain combines TRBV6-1 with TRBJ2-7; D is possibly TRBD1 (5 bases). V was shortened by 3 bases and J by 7 bases, with 10 bases between the two germline ends. The CDR3 sequence is 12 residues long. Germline V gene lookup returns CDR1 MNHNS and CDR2 SASEGT. The CDR3 loop reads CASSDRVREQYF. The CDR3 DNA sequence: TGTGCCAGCAGTGACAGGGTTCGGGAGCAGTACTTC.